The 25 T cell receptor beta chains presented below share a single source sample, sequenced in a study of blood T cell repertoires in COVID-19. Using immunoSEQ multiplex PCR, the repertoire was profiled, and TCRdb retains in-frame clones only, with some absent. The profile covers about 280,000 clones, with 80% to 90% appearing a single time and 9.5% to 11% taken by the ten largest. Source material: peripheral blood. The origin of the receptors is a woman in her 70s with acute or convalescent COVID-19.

CDR3 residues: CASSTGVGEAFF. For the CDR3, the DNA is TGTGCCAGTAGTACAGGGGTTGGGGAAGCTTTCTTT. The chain is built from TRBV19 and TRBJ1-1, with D maybe TRBD1 (6 bases). V lost 4 bases and J lost 8, with 11 bases in between. The CDR3 length is 12 residues. Germline loops: CDR1 LNHDA, CDR2 SQIVND (reference sequence).

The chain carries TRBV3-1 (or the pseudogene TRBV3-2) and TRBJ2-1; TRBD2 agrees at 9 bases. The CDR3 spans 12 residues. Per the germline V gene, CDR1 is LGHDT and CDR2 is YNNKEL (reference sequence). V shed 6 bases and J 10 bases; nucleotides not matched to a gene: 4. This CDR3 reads CASRQTSGEQFF. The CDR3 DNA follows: TGTGCCAGCAGACAGACTAGCGGAGAGCAGTTCTTC.

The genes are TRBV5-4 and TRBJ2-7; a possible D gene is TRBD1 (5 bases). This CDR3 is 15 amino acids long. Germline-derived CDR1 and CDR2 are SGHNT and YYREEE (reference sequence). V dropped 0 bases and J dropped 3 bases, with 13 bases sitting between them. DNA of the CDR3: TGTGCCAGCAGCTTGGGGTGGCAGGGTGGCTACGAGCAGTACTTC. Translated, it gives CASSLGWQGGYEQYF.

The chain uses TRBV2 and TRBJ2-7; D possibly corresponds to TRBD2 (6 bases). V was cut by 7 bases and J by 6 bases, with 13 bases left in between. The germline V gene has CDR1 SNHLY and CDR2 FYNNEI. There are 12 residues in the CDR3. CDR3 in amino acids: CASTGGPREQYF. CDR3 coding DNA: TGTGCCAGCACTGGAGGGCCCCGCGAGCAGTACTTC. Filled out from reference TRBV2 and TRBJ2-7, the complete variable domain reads EPEVTQTPSHQVTQMGQEVILRCVPISNHLYFYWYRQILGQKVEFLVSFYNNEISEKSEIFDDQFSVERPDGSNFTLKIRSTKLEDSAMYFCASTGGPREQYFGPGTRLTVT.

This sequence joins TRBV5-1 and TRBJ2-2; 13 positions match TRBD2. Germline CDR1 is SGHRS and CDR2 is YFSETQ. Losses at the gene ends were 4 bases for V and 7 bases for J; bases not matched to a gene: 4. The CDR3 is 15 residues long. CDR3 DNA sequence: TGCGCCAGCAGCACTGGGACTAGCGGGGTCGGGGAGCTGTTTTTT. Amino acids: CASSTGTSGVGELFF.

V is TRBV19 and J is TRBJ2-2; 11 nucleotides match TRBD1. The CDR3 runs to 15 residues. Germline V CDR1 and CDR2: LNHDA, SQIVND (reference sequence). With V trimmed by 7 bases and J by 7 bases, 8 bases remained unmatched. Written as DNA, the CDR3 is TGTGCCAGTATAAGGACAGGGGGCAGAGGCGGGGAGCTGTTTTTT. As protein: CASIRTGGRGGELFF.

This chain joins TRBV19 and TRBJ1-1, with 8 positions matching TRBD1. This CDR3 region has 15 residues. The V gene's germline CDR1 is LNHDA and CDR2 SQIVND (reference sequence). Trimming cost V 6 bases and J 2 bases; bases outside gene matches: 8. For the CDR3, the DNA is TGTGCCAGTAGATCCCTCGACAGGGGAAACACTGAAGCTTTCTTT. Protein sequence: CASRSLDRGNTEAFF.

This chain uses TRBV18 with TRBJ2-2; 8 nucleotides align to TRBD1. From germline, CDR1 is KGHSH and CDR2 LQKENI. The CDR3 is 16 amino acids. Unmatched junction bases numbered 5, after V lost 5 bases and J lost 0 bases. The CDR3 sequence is CASSMLQGANTGELFF. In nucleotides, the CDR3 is TGTGCCAGCTCAATGTTACAGGGGGCGAACACCGGGGAGCTGTTTTTT.

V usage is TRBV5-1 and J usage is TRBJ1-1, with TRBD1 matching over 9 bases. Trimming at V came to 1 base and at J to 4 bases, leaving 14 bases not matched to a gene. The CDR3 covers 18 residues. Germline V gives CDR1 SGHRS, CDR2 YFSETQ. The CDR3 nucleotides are TGCGCCAGCAGCTTGCGGGGACAGGGTAAGGGACTGAGCACTGAAGCTTTCTTT. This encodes CASSLRGQGKGLSTEAFF.

As DNA, the CDR3 is TGTGCCAGCAGCGCACTGACCGCAGGGTCAGAGACCCAGTACTTC. Translation: CASSALTAGSETQYF. The genes are TRBV7-6 and TRBJ2-5; TRBD1 might be the D (5 bases). The V gene's germline CDR1 is SGHVS and CDR2 FNYEAQ. CDR3 length equals 15 residues. The V and J ends lost 5 bases and 4 bases respectively, with 17 bases between them.

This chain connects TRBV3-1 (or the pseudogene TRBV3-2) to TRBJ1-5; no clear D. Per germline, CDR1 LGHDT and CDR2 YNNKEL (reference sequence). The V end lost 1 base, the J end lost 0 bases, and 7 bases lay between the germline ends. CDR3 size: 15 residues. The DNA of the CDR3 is TGTGCCAGCAGCCAAGGCAGTTCTAGCAATCAGCCCCAGCATTTT. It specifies CASSQGSSSNQPQHF.

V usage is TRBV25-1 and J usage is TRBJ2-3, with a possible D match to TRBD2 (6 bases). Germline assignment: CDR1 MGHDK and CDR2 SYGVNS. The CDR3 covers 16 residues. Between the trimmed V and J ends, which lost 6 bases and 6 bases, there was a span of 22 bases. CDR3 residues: CASSPSRRGLTDTQYF. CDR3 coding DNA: TGTGCCAGCAGCCCCTCCCGGAGGGGACTTACGGATACGCAGTATTTT.

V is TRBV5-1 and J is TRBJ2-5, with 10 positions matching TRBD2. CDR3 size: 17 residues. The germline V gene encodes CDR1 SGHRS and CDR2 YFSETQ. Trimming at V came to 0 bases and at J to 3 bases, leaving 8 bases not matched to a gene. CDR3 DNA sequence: TGCGCCAGCAGCTTGGGTGGGGGACTAGCGTCTAAAGAGACCCAGTACTTC. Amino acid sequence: CASSLGGGLASKETQYF.

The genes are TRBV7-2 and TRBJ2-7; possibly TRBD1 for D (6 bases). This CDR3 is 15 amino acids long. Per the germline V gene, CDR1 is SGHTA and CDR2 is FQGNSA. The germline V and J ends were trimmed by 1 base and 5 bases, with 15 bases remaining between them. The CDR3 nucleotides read TGTGCCAGCAGCTTAGTTTTGGGGGCCCGAAACGAGCAGTACTTC. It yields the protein CASSLVLGARNEQYF.

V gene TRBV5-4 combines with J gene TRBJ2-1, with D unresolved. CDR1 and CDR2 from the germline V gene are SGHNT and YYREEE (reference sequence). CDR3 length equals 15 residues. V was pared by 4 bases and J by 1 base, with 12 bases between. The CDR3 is CASSRVPSSYNEQFF. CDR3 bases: TGTGCCAGCAGCCGGGTCCCGTCTTCCTACAATGAGCAGTTCTTC.

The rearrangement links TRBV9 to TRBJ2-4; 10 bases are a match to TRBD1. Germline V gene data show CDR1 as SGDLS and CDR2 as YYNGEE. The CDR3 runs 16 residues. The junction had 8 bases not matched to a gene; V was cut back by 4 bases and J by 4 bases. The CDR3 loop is CASSPPDRGLKNIQYF. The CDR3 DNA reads TGTGCCAGCAGCCCCCCAGACAGGGGGCTAAAAAACATTCAGTACTTC.

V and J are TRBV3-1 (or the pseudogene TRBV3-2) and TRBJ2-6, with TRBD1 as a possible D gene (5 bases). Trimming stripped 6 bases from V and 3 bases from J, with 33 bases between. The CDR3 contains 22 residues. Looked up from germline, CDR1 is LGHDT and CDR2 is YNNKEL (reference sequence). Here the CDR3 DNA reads TGTGCCAGCAGACGAAAGGTAGCACCATGGCAGGGTGAGCTTGGTGGGGCCAACGTCCTGACTTTC. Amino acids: CASRRKVAPWQGELGGANVLTF.

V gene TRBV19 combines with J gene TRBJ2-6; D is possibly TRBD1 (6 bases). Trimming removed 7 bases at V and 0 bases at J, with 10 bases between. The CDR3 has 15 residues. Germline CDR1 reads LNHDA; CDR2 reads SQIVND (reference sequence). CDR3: CASKDSSSGANVLTF. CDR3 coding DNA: TGTGCCAGTAAGGACAGCAGCTCTGGGGCCAACGTCCTGACTTTC.

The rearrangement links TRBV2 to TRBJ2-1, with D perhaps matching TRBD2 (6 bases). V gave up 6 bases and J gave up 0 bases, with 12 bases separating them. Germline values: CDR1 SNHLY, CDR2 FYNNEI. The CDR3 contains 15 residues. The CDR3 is CASSTGGISYNEQFF. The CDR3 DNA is TGTGCCAGCAGCACTGGGGGGATCTCCTACAATGAGCAGTTCTTC.

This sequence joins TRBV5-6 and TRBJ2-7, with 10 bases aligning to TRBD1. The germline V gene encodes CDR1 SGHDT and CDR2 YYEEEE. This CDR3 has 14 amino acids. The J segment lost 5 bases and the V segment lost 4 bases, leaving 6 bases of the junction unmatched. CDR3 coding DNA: TGTGCCAGCAGCAGCGCCGGGACAGGGGACGAGCAGTACTTC. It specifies CASSSAGTGDEQYF.

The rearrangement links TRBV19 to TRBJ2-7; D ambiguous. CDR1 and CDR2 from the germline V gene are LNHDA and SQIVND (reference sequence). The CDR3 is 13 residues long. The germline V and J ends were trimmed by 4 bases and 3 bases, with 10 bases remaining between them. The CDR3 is CASSNPSYYEQYF. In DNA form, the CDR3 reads TGTGCCAGTAGTAATCCCTCCTACTACGAGCAGTACTTC.

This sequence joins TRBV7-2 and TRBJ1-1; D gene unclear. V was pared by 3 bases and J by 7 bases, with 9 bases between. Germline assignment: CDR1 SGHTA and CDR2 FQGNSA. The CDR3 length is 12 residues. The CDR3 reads CASSFVLGEAFF. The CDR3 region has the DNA TGTGCCAGCAGCTTCGTTCTCGGTGAAGCTTTCTTT.

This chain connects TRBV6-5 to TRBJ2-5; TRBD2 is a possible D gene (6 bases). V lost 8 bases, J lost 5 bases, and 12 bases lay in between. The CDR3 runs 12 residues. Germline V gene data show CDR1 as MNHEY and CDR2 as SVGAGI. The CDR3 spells CASDRGTETQYF. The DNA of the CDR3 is TGTGCCAGCGATCGGGGGACGGAGACCCAGTACTTC.

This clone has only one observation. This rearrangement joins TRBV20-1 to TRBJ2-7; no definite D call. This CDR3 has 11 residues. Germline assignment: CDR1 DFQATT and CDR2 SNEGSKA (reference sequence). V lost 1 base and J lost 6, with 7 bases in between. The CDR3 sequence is CSARGYGEQYF. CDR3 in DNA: TGCAGTGCTAGAGGATACGGCGAGCAGTACTTC.

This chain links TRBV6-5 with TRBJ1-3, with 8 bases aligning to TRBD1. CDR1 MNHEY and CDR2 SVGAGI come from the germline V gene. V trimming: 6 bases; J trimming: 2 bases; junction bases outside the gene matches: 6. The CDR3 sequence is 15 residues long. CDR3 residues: CASRDRGGAGNTIYF. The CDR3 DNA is TGTGCCAGCAGAGACAGGGGAGGGGCTGGAAACACCATATATTTT.